The 10 T cell receptor beta chains listed next were all sequenced from one sample in a study of blood T cell repertoires in COVID-19. Repertoires were generated with immunoSEQ multiplex PCR, while TCRdb's copy carries only in-frame clones and drops some. The sample lists 70,000 or so clones, about nine tenths occurring once. What was sequenced was peripheral blood. These receptors were collected from a man in his fifties or sixties with active COVID-19.

This chain connects TRBV5-1 to TRBJ2-6; a weak D match, TRBD1 (6 bases). V lost 5 bases, J lost 2 bases, and 8 bases lay in between. This CDR3 is 14 amino acids long. Germline lookup yields CDR1 SGHRS and CDR2 YFSETQ. CDR3 loop: CASRQGPGANVLTF. The CDR3 nucleotides read TGCGCCAGCAGACAGGGCCCTGGGGCCAACGTCCTGACTTTC.

V gene TRBV12-3 or TRBV12-4 combines with J gene TRBJ2-6; TRBD1 matches 8 bases. This CDR3 spans 12 amino acids. J gave up 13 bases and V 6 bases, and 5 bases lay outside the gene matches. Written as DNA, the CDR3 is TGTGCCAGCAGCTATACAGGGGGGGTCCTGACTTTC. Translating it yields CASSYTGGVLTF.

This sequence joins TRBV11-2 and TRBJ2-7; TRBD1 agrees at 7 bases. The CDR3 loop spans 16 amino acids. V shed 1 base and J 1 base; nucleotides not matched to a gene: 7. Germline CDR1 reads SGHAT; CDR2 reads FQNNGV. Written as DNA, the CDR3 is TGTGCCAGCAGCTTAGTTCCGAGGGGGCCTTCCTACGAGCAGTACTTC. This gives the protein CASSLVPRGPSYEQYF.

The rearrangement joins TRBV3-1 (or the pseudogene TRBV3-2) to TRBJ1-3; possible D gene TRBD1, 6 bases. V dropped 6 bases and J dropped 0 bases, with 15 bases sitting between them. The CDR3 is 16 amino acids. The germline V gene has CDR1 LGHDT and CDR2 YNNKEL (reference sequence). CDR3 sequence (DNA): TGTGCCAGCAGTCGTAGGGGGACCTACTCTGGAAACACCATATATTTT. It specifies CASSRRGTYSGNTIYF.

The rearrangement links TRBV28 to TRBJ1-2; D is ambiguous. CDR1 is MDHEN, CDR2 SYDVKM, per germline. Trimming pared 6 bases from V and 13 bases from J, leaving 18 bases between. The CDR3 runs 12 residues. The CDR3 sequence: CASSPPEAVCTF. The CDR3 DNA sequence: TGTGCCAGCAGCCCCCCGGAGGCAGTATGCACCTTC.

V and J are TRBV5-1 and TRBJ2-6, with 10 bases lining up with TRBD1. Germline V lookup: CDR1 SGHRS, CDR2 YFSETQ. The CDR3 spans 17 residues. J was trimmed by 3 bases and V by 4 bases; bases with no gene match: 7. The CDR3 coding sequence is TGCGCCAGCAGCCCCCGGACAGGGGGGTTTGGGGCCAACGTCCTGACTTTC. Residues: CASSPRTGGFGANVLTF.

The chain couples TRBV6-5 to TRBJ2-1, with TRBD1 matching over 7 bases. Looked up from germline, CDR1 is MNHEY and CDR2 is SVGAGI. The CDR3 contains 13 residues. V dropped 10 bases and J dropped 4; count of bases not matched to a gene: 7. CDR3 sequence reads: CATQMTGYNEQFF. The DNA of the CDR3 is TGTGCCACCCAAATGACAGGGTACAATGAGCAGTTCTTC.

The rearrangement uses TRBV9 and TRBJ1-1; D unclear. The V and J ends lost 4 bases and 4 bases respectively, with 17 bases between them. CDR3 length equals 15 residues. The germline gives CDR1 SGDLS, CDR2 YYNGEE. The CDR3 DNA follows: TGTGCCAGCAGCCAATCGACGGGGTTTGGCACTGAAGCTTTCTTT. Its translation: CASSQSTGFGTEAFF.

This rearrangement joins TRBV5-1 to TRBJ2-3; the D gene is possibly TRBD2 (7 bases). The CDR3 consists of 15 residues. Germline CDR1 and CDR2: SGHRS and YFSETQ. The V gene lost 4 bases and the J gene lost 4 bases, with 16 bases spanning the gap. The CDR3 nucleotides read TGCGCCAGCAGCCCGATCGGGGGGCCCCCAGATACGCAGTATTTT. Translating it yields CASSPIGGPPDTQYF. Full variable domain (rest looked up from reference TRBV5-1 and TRBJ2-3): KAGVTQTPRYLIKTRGQQVTLSCSPISGHRSVSWYQQTPGQGLQFLFEYFSETQRNKGNFPGRFSGRQFSNSRSEMNVSTLELGDSALYLCASSPIGGPPDTQYFGPGTRLTVL.

The chain joins TRBV3-1 (or the pseudogene TRBV3-2) to TRBJ2-2; TRBD1 aligns across 7 bases. Trimming took 4 bases from V and 3 from J; bases not matched to a gene: 8. CDR1 and CDR2 from the germline V gene are LGHDT and YNNKEL (reference sequence). The CDR3 loop spans 16 amino acids. The CDR3 DNA reads as TGTGCCAGCAGCCGAGAGACAGGGTCTTACACCGGGGAGCTGTTTTTT. Residues: CASSRETGSYTGELFF.